This TCR beta chain was identified during a study of T cells in narcolepsy. Study as a whole: Healthy controls were enrolled alongside patients with narcolepsy type 1 or type 2.

As concerns this clone: The antigen remains undetermined.

Method: immunoSEQ multiplex PCR; TCRdb's copy keeps in-frame clones and lacks some. The sample shows 20,000 to 25,000 clones, 90% to 95% of them seen only once. Overall study results and limits: Comparing one patient's CSF and blood CD4+ clonotypes highlighted HCRT- and TRIB2-specific autoreactive clonotypes. Reportedly, autoreactive clonotypes were serially detected in patients' blood but not controls'. In some patient and control memory CD4+ samples, autoreactive clones were absent.

The origin of this receptor is a human donor with narcolepsy. The sequenced sample consisted of CD45RA- memory CD4+ T cells from PBMCs.

The chain's CDR3 is CSVRDSETQYF. The CDR3 DNA reads TGCAGCGTGAGGGACTCGGAGACCCAGTACTTC. The V call is TRBV29-1, the J call TRBJ2-5; weak D call: TRBD2 (6 bases). Germline assignment: CDR1 SQVTM and CDR2 ANQGSEA. This CDR3 is built from 11 residues. Trimming left V 6 bases short and J 5 bases short, with 10 bases between.